This TCR beta chain came from a study of cytomegalovirus exposure and HLA in healthy donors. This clone was detected once. Its antigen remains unknown. Study-wide points: Association of a missense DCLRE1C variant with TCR beta V- and J-gene trimming was reported in a later analysis. The study found most TCR sequences rare, yet found some public TCRs in many donors.

Amplification used 60 Vbeta primers and 13 Jbeta primers. Method: immunoSEQ multiplex PCR; TCRdb's copy keeps in-frame clones and lacks some. The table includes some 130,000 clones, 65% to 80% detected once. V shed 5 bases, J shed 8 bases, and the junction held 10 bases outside the gene matches. Germline values: CDR1 SGHVS, CDR2 FQNEAQ. This CDR3 has 14 amino acids. The source of this sequence is a male donor in good health and CMV-seronegative. V and J are TRBV7-8 and TRBJ1-2; TRBD1 aligns across 8 bases. The sample comprised PBMCs. CDR3 DNA sequence: TGTGCCAGCAGCCGACGCCGACAGGGGAGCGGCTACACCTTC. Amino acids: CASSRRRQGSGYTF.